This T cell receptor (beta chain) was found in a study of T cell repertoires in cytomegalovirus infection. Whole-study context: CMV epitopes, recently identified HLA-C-restricted and well-studied HLA-B-restricted, were used. An indication of both CMV infection and matching HLA type came from public TCR beta signatures.

Between the trimmed V and J ends, which lost 3 bases and 8 bases, there was a span of 22 bases. Germline CDR1 SGHVS, CDR2 FNYEAQ. The CDR3 is 16 residues long. The table lists this clonotype with many counts. Its antigen is not identified. Study-level results: HLA-C-restricted CMV clonotypes gave the most frequent clonotype in two of eight donors.

TCRdb re-derived calls from the reads in MiXCR, one entry per CDR3 protein. The table lists about 890,000 distinct CDR3 sequences, 25% to 40% of them singletons, with 13% in the top ten. Sequenced here: cultured CD8+ T cells from PBMCs, sampled from culture after CMV antigen stimulation. This receptor was identified in a human donor in good health (CMV status not recorded). Some clones in this sample may be carry-over from other donors' samples. This chain connects TRBV7-6 to TRBJ1-2; D is unclear. This CDR3 is CASSLIGSHPIDGYTF. The CDR3 bases are TGTGCCAGCAGCTTGATTGGGTCCCACCCTATTGACGGCTACACCTTC. Full variable domain (rest looked up from reference TRBV7-6 and TRBJ1-2): GAGVSQSPRYKVTKRGQDVALRCDPISGHVSLYWYRQALGQGPEFLTYFNYEAQQDKSGLPNDRFSAERPEGSISTLTIQRTEQRDSAMYRCASSLIGSHPIDGYTFGSGTRLTVV.